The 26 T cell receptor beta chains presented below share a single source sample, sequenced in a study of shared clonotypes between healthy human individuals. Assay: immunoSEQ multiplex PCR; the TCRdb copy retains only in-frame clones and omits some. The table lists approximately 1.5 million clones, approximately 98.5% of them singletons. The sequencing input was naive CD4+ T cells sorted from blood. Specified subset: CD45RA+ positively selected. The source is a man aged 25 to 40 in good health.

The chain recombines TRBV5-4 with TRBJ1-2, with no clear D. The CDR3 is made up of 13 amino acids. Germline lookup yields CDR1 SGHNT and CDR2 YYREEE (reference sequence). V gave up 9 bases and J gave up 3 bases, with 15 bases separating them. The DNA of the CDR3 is TGTGCCATCTCGCGCCCCAAAGACTATGGCTACACCTTC. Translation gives CAISRPKDYGYTF. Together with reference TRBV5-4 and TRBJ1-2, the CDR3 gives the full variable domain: ETGVTQSPTHLIKTRGQQVTLRCSSQSGHNTVSWYQQALGQGPQFIFQYYREEENGRGNFPPRFSGLQFPNYSSELNVNALELDDSALYLCAISRPKDYGYTFGSGTRLTVV.

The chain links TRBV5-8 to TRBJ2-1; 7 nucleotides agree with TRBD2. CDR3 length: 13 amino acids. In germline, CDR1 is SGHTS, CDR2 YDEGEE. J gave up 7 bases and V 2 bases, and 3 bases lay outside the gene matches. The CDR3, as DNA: TGTGCCAGCAGCTTAGCGGGAAGGAATGAGCAGTTCTTC. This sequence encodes CASSLAGRNEQFF.

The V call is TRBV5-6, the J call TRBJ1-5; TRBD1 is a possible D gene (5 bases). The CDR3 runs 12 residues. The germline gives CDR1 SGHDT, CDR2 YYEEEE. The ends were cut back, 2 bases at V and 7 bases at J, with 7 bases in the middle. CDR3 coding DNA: TGTGCCAGCAGCTTAGGGGAGCAGCCCCAGCATTTT. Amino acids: CASSLGEQPQHF.

The CDR3, as DNA: TGTGCCAGCAGGAGTCAGCCGGGACAGGGGGTAGAGCCCCAGCATTTT. It codes for CASRSQPGQGVEPQHF. The chain is built from TRBV5-5 and TRBJ1-5, with 11 bases lining up with TRBD1. Germline-derived CDR1 and CDR2 are SGHKS and YYEKEE (reference sequence). The CDR3 consists of 16 residues. After removal of 5 bases from V and 8 bases from J, the junction contained 12 bases not matched to a gene.

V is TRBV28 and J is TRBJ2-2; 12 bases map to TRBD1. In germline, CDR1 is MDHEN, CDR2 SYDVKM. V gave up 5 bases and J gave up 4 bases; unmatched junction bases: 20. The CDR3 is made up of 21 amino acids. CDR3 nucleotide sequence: TGTGCCAGCAGTCCAAATTGGGACAGGGGGCGCGGTGGCCATCGCACCGGGGAGCTGTTTTTT. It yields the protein CASSPNWDRGRGGHRTGELFF.

As DNA, the CDR3 is TGTGCCACCAGCAGAGAGGGCGGGAACGACAATGAGCAGTTCTTC. Translation gives CATSREGGNDNEQFF. This chain uses TRBV15 with TRBJ2-1; possible D gene TRBD2, 6 bases. V was trimmed by 0 bases and J by 5 bases, leaving 11 bases between them. This CDR3 is built from 15 residues. The germline V gene encodes CDR1 LNHNV and CDR2 YYDKDF (reference sequence).

Here the CDR3 reads CASSVVGGTSSAEQFF. The CDR3 region has the DNA TGTGCCAGCAGCGTAGTAGGGGGGACTAGCTCCGCTGAGCAGTTCTTC. V gene TRBV9 combines with J gene TRBJ2-1, with TRBD2 identical over 9 bases. The ends lost 0 bases at V and 9 bases at J; junction bases unmatched: 10. Germline assignment: CDR1 SGDLS and CDR2 YYNGEE. This CDR3 has 16 residues.

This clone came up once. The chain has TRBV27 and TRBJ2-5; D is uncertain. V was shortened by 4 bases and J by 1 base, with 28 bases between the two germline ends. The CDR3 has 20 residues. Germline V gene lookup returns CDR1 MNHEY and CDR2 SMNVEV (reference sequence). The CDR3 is CASSWVGPMPRPEAQETQYF. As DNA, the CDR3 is TGTGCCAGCAGTTGGGTCGGCCCAATGCCAAGGCCCGAGGCCCAAGAGACCCAGTACTTC.

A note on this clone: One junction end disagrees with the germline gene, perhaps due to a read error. The CDR3 nucleotides read TGCGCCAGCAGCCAAGTCCCCCCCGGGGGACCAAGGGCCTTC. This gives the protein CASSQVPPGGPRAF. The rearrangement links TRBV4-1 to TRBJ2-4; TRBD2 is a possible D gene (6 bases). Germline loops: CDR1 MGHRA, CDR2 YSYEKL. The CDR3 has 14 residues.

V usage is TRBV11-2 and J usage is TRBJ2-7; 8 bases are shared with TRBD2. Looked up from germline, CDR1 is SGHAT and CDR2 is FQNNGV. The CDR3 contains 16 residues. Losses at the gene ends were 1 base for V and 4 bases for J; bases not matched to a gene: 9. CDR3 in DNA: TGTGCCAGCAGCTTAGTAGGGCGTCTAGCGGGTTACGAGCAGTACTTC. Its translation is CASSLVGRLAGYEQYF.

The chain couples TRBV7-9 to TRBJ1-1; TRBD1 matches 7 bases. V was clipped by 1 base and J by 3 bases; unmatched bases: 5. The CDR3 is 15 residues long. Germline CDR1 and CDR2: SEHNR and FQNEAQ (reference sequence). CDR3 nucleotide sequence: TGTGCCAGCAGCTTAGAGGGGACAGCCTACACTGAAGCTTTCTTT. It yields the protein CASSLEGTAYTEAFF.

CDR3 in amino acids: CASSTGLASRDTQYF. DNA for the CDR3: TGTGCCAGCAGTACGGGACTAGCATCAAGAGATACGCAGTATTTT. V is TRBV6-5 and J is TRBJ2-3; 9 bases map to TRBD2. The CDR3 sequence is 15 residues long. Germline V lookup: CDR1 MNHEY, CDR2 SVGAGI. The trim removed 5 bases at V and 5 bases at J, leaving 8 bases unmatched.

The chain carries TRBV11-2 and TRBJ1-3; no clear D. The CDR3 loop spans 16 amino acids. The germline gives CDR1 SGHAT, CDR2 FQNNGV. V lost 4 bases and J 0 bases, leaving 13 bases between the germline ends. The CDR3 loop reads CASSYSTGISGNTIYF. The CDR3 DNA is TGTGCCAGCAGCTATTCTACGGGGATCTCTGGAAACACCATATATTTT.

In DNA form, the CDR3 reads TGTGCCAGCTCTCCGTCTGGACCGGTTGCTTACTTCTACGAGCAGTACTTC. Translating it yields CASSPSGPVAYFYEQYF. The rearrangement links TRBV18 to TRBJ2-7; D gene ambiguous. CDR3 length equals 17 residues. V lost 6 bases, J lost 3 bases, and 24 bases lay in between. CDR1 is KGHSH and CDR2 is LQKENI in the germline V gene. Based on the CDR3 plus reference TRBV18 and TRBJ2-7, the full variable domain is NAGVMQNPRHLVRRRGQEARLRCSPMKGHSHVYWYRQLPEEGLKFMVYLQKENIIDESGMPKERFSAEFPKEGPSILRIQQVVRGDSAAYFCASSPSGPVAYFYEQYFGPGTRLTVT.

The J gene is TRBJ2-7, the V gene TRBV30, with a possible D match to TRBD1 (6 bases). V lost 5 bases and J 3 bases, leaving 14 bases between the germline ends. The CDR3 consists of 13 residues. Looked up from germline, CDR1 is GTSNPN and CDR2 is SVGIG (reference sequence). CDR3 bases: TGTGCCTGGGGGATCGGACAGAACTACGAGCAGTACTTC. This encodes CAWGIGQNYEQYF.

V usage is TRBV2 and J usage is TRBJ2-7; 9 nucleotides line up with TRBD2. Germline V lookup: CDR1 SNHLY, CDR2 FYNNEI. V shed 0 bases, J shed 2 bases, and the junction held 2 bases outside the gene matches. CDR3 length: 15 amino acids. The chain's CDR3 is CASSEARGRAYEQYF. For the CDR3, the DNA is TGTGCCAGCAGTGAAGCTCGCGGGAGGGCCTACGAGCAGTACTTC. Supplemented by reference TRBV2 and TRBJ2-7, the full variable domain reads EPEVTQTPSHQVTQMGQEVILRCVPISNHLYFYWYRQILGQKVEFLVSFYNNEISEKSEIFDDQFSVERPDGSNFTLKIRSTKLEDSAMYFCASSEARGRAYEQYFGPGTRLTVT.

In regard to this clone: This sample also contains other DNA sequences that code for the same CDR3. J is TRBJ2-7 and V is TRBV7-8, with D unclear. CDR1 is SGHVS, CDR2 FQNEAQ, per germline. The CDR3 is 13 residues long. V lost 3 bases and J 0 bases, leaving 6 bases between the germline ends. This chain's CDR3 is CASSLAVSYEQYF. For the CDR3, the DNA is TGTGCCAGCAGCTTGGCGGTCTCCTACGAGCAGTACTTC.

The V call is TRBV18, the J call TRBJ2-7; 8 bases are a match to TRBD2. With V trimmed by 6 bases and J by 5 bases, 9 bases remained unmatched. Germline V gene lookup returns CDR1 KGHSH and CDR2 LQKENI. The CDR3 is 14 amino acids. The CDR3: CASSSSGSRNEQYF. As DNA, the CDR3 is TGTGCCAGCTCCTCCAGCGGGAGTAGAAACGAGCAGTACTTC.

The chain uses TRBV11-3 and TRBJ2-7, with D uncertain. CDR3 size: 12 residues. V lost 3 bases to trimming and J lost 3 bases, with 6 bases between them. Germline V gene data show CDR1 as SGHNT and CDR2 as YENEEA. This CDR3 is CASSFGNYEQYF. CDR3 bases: TGTGCCAGCAGCTTCGGAAACTACGAGCAGTACTTC.

The CDR3 DNA follows: TGCAGCTTTATTGGACTAGTGGGGGGCGATGAGCAGTTCTTC. Protein sequence: CSFIGLVGGDEQFF. This rearrangement joins TRBV29-1 to TRBJ2-1; maybe TRBD2 (7 bases). The V gene lost 8 bases and the J gene lost 8 bases, with 22 bases spanning the gap. Germline-derived CDR1 and CDR2 are SQVTM and ANQGSEA. The CDR3 totals 14 residues.

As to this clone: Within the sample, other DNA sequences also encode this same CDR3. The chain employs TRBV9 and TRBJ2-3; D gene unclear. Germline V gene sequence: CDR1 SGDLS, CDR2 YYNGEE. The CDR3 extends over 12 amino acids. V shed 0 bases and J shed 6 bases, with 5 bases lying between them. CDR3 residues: CASSVDYDTQYF. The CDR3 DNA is TGTGCCAGCAGCGTAGACTATGATACGCAGTATTTT. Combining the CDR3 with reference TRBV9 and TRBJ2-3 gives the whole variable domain DSGVTQTPKHLITATGQRVTLRCSPRSGDLSVYWYQQSLDQGLQFLIQYYNGEERAKGNILERFSAQQFPDLHSELNLSSLELGDSALYFCASSVDYDTQYFGPGTRLTVL.

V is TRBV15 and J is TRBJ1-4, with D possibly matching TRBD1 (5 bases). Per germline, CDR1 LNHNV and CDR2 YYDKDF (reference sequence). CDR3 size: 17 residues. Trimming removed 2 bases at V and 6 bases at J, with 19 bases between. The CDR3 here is CATSRPWQGRIDEKLFF. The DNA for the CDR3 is TGTGCCACCAGCAGACCCTGGCAGGGTCGTATAGATGAAAAACTGTTTTTT.

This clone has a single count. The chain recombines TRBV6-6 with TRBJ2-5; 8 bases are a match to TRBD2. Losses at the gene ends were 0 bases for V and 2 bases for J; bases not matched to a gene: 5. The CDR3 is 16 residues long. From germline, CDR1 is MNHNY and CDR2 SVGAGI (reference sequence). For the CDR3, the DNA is TGTGCCAGCAGTTACTCGACGGGAGGGCCTCAAGAGACCCAGTACTTC. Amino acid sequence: CASSYSTGGPQETQYF.

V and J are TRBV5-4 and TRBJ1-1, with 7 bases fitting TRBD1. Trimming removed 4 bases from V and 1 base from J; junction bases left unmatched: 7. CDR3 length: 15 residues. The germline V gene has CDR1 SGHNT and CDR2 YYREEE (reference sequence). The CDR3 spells CASSPVTGTNTEAFF. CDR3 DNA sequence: TGTGCCAGCAGCCCGGTGACAGGGACGAACACTGAAGCTTTCTTT.

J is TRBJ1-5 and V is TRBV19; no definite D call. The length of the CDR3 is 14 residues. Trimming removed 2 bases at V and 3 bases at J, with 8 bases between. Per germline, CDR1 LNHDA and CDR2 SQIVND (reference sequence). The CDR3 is CASSISGYNQPQHF. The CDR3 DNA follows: TGTGCCAGTAGTATATCCGGGTACAATCAGCCCCAGCATTTT.

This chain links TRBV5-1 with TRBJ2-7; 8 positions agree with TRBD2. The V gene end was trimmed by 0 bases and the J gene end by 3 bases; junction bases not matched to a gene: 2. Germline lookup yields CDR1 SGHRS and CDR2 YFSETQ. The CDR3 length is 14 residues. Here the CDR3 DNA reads TGCGCCAGCAGCTTGGACCTAGCGGGCTACGAGCAGTACTTC. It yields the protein CASSLDLAGYEQYF.